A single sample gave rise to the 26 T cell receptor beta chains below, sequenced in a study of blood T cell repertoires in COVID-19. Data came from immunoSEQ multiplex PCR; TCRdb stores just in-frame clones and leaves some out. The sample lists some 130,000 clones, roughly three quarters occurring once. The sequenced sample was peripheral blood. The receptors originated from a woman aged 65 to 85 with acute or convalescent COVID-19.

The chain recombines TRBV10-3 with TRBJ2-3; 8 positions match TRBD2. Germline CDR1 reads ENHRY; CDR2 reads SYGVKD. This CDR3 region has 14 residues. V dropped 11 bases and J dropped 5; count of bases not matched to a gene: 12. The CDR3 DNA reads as TGTGCCGTAACTCCGGGACTAGGAGGAGATACGCAGTATTTT. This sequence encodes CAVTPGLGGDTQYF.

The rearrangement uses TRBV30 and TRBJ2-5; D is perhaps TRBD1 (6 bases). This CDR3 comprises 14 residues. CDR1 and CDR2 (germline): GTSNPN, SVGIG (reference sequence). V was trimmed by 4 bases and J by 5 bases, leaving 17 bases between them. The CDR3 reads CAWKATTRGETQYF. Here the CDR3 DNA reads TGTGCCTGGAAGGCGACTACTAGGGGGGAGACCCAGTACTTC. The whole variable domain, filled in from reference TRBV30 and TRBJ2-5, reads SQTIHQWPATLVQPVGSPLSLECTVEGTSNPNLYWYRQAAGRGLQLLFYSVGIGQISSEVPQNLSASRPQDRQFILSSKKLLLSDSGFYLCAWKATTRGETQYFGPGTRLLVL.

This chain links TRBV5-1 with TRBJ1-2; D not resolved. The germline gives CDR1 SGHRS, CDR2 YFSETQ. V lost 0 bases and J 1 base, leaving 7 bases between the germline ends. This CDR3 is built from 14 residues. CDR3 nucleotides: TGCGCCAGCAGCTTGGATCGCAGTAACTATGGCTACACCTTC. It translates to CASSLDRSNYGYTF.

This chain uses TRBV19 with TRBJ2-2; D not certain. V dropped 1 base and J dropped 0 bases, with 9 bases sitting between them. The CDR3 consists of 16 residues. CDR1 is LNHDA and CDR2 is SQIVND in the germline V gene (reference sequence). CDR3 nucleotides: TGTGCCAGTAGTATAGGTTCAGGCCCGAACACCGGGGAGCTGTTTTTT. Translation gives CASSIGSGPNTGELFF. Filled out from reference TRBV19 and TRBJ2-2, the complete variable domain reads DGGITQSPKYLFRKEGQNVTLSCEQNLNHDAMYWYRQDPGQGLRLIYYSQIVNDFQKGDIAEGYSVSREKKESFPLTVTSAQKNPTAFYLCASSIGSGPNTGELFFGEGSRLTVL.

This CDR3 reads CASSVTGRGAMNTEAFF. For the CDR3, the DNA is TGTGCCAGCAGCGTAACAGGTCGGGGGGCTATGAACACTGAAGCTTTCTTT. The V and J genes are TRBV9 and TRBJ1-1; weak D call: TRBD1 (6 bases). Germline V gene data show CDR1 as SGDLS and CDR2 as YYNGEE. V was pared by 1 base and J by 0 bases, with 16 bases between. The CDR3 length is 17 residues.

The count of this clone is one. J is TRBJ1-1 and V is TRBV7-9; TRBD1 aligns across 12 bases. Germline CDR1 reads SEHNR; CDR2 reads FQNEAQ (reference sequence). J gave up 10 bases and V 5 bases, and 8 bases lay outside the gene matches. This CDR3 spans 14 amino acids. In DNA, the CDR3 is TGTGCCAGCAGCAGCCAGGGACAGGGGGCTTTAGCTTTCTTT. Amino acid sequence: CASSSQGQGALAFF.

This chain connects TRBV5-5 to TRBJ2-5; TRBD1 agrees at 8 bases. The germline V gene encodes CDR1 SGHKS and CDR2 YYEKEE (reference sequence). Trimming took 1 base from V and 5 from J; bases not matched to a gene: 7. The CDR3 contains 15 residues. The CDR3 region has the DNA TGTGCCAGCAGCTTGCGTCCTAGACAGGGGGAGACCCAGTACTTC. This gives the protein CASSLRPRQGETQYF.

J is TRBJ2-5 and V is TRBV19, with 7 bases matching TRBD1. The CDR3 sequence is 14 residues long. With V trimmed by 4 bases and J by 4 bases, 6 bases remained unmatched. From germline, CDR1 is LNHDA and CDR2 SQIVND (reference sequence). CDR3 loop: CASSTTGARETQYF. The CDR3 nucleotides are TGTGCCAGTAGTACCACAGGGGCCCGAGAGACCCAGTACTTC.

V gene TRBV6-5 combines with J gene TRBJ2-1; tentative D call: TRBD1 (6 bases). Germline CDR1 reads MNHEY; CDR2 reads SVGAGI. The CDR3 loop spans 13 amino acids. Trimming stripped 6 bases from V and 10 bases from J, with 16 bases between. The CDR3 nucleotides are TGTGCCAGCAGCCAAACAGGGCCGTACGAGCAGTTCTTC. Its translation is CASSQTGPYEQFF.

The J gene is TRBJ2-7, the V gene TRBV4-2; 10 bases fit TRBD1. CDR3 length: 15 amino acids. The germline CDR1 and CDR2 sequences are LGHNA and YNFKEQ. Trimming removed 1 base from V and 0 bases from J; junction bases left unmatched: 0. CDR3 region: CASSQGTGGSYEQYF. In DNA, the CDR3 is TGTGCCAGCAGCCAAGGGACAGGGGGCTCCTACGAGCAGTACTTC.

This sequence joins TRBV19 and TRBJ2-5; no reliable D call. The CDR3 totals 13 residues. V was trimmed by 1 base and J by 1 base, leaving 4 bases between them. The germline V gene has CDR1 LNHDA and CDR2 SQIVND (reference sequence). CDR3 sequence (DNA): TGTGCCAGTAGTATAGCGGTCCAAGAGACCCAGTACTTC. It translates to CASSIAVQETQYF. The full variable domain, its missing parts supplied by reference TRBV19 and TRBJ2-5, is DGGITQSPKYLFRKEGQNVTLSCEQNLNHDAMYWYRQDPGQGLRLIYYSQIVNDFQKGDIAEGYSVSREKKESFPLTVTSAQKNPTAFYLCASSIAVQETQYFGPGTRLLVL.

In DNA form, the CDR3 reads TGTGCCAGCAGCCCAAACGGGGGACGGAGCCCCACAGATACGCAGTATTTT. Amino acids: CASSPNGGRSPTDTQYF. This chain links TRBV9 with TRBJ2-3, with D maybe TRBD2 (6 bases). V lost 4 bases and J 2 bases, leaving 20 bases between the germline ends. This CDR3 spans 17 amino acids. Looked up from germline, CDR1 is SGDLS and CDR2 is YYNGEE.

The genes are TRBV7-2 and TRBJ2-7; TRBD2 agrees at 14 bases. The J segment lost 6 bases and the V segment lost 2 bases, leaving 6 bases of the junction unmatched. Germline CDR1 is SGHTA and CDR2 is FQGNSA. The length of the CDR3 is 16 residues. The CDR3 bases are TGTGCCAGCAGCTTACCGGGACTAGCGGGAGCCCGCGAGCAGTACTTC. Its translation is CASSLPGLAGAREQYF.

The CDR3 coding sequence is TGTGCCAGCAGTAAAGGGGGAGCCTATTCACCCCTCCACTTT. The encoded protein is CASSKGGAYSPLHF. This chain joins TRBV27 and TRBJ1-6; possibly TRBD1 for D (6 bases). This CDR3 is 14 amino acids long. Trimming left V 5 bases short and J 8 bases short, with 13 bases between. The germline V gene encodes CDR1 MNHEY and CDR2 SMNVEV (reference sequence).

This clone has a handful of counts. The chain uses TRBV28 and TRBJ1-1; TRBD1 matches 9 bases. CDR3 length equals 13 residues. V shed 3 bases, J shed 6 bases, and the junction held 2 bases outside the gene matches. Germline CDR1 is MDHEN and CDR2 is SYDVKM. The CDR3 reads CASSLGQGAEAFF. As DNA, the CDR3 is TGTGCCAGCAGTTTGGGACAGGGAGCTGAAGCTTTCTTT.

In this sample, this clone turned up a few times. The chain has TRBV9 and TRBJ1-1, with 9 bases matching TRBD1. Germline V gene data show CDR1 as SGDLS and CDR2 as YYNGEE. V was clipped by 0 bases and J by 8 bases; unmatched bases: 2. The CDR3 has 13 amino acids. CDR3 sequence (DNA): TGTGCCAGCAGCGTAGGGGGGACAGGGGAAGCTTTCTTT. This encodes CASSVGGTGEAFF.

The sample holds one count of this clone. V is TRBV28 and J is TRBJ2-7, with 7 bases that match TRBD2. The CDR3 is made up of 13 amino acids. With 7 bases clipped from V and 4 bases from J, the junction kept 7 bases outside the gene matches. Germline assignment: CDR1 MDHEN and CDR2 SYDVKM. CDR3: CASTGSGFYEQYF. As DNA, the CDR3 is TGTGCCAGCACCGGTAGCGGGTTTTACGAGCAGTACTTC.

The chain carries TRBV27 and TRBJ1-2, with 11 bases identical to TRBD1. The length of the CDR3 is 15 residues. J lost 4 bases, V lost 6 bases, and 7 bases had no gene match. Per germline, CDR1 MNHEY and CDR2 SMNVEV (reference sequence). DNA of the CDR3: TGTGCCAGCAGCCCTAGGACAGGGGGCGGCTATGGCTACACCTTC. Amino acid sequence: CASSPRTGGGYGYTF.

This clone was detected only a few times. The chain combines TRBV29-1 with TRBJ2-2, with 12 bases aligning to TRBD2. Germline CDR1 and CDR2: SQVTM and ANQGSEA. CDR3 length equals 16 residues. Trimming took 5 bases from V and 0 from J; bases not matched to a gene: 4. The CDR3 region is CSVPSGGEPNTGELFF. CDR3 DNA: TGCAGCGTTCCTAGCGGGGGGGAACCGAACACCGGGGAGCTGTTTTTT.

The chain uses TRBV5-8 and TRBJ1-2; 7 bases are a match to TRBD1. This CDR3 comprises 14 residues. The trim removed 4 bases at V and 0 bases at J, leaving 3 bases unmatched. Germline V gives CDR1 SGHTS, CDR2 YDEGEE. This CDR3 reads CASSRQGTNYGYTF. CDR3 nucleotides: TGTGCCAGCAGCCGACAGGGCACTAACTATGGCTACACCTTC.

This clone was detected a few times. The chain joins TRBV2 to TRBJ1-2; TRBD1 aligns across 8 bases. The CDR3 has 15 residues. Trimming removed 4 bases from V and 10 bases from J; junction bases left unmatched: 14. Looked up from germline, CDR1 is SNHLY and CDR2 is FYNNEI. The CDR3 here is CASSGRQGFLRDYTF. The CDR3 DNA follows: TGTGCCAGCAGTGGCCGACAGGGGTTCCTCCGGGACTACACCTTC. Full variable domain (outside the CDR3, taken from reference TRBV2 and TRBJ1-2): EPEVTQTPSHQVTQMGQEVILRCVPISNHLYFYWYRQILGQKVEFLVSFYNNEISEKSEIFDDQFSVERPDGSNFTLKIRSTKLEDSAMYFCASSGRQGFLRDYTFGSGTRLTVV.

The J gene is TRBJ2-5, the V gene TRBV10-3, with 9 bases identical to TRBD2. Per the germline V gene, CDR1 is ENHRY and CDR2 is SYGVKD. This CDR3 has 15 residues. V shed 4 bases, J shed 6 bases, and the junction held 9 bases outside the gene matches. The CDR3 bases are TGTGCCATCAGTGCGGGTAGCGGGAGTCGAAAGACCCAGTACTTC. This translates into CAISAGSGSRKTQYF.

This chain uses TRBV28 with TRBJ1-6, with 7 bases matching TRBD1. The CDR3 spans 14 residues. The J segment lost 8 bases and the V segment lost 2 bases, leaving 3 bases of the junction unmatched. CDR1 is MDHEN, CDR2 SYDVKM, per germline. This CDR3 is CASSLLGGDSPLHF. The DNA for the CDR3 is TGTGCCAGCAGTTTACTAGGGGGCGATTCACCCCTCCACTTT.

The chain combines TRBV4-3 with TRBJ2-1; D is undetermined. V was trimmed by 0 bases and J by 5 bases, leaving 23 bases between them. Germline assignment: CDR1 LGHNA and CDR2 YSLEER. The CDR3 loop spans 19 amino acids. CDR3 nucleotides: TGCGCCAGCAGCCAAGAGTTCCCACCTACAGTGGTAAAGAACAATGAGCAGTTCTTC. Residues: CASSQEFPPTVVKNNEQFF.

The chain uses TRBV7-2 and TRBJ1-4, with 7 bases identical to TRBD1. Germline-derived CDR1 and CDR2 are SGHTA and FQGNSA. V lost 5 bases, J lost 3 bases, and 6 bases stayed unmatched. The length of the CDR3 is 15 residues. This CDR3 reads CASSKKGAANEKLFF. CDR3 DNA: TGTGCCAGCAGCAAGAAGGGGGCCGCTAATGAAAAACTGTTTTTT.

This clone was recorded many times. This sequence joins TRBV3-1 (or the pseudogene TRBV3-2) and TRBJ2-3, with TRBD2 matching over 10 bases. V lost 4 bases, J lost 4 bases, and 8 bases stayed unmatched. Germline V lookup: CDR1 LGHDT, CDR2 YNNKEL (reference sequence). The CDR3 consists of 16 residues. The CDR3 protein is CASSPGAGGPADTQYF. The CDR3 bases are TGTGCCAGCAGCCCAGGAGCGGGGGGGCCCGCAGATACGCAGTATTTT.